The 26 T cell receptor beta chains below come from one sample, sequenced in a study of response to subunit inactivated influenza vaccine. MiXCR was run by TCRdb on the RT-PCR reads, yielding one entry per CDR3 protein. The table includes 650,000 to 800,000 distinct CDR3 sequences, around 14% detected once. This material consisted of PBMCs from blood, taken around two weeks before vaccination. Every receptor here comes from a man aged 50-59 years who received an inactivated influenza vaccine.

In its sample, this clonotype was seen a few times. This chain links TRBV11-2 with TRBJ2-2; 7 positions agree with TRBD2. The trim removed 7 bases at V and 16 bases at J, leaving 9 bases unmatched. This CDR3 is built from 11 residues. The germline gives CDR1 SGHAT, CDR2 FQNNGV. The chain's CDR3 is CASTPGGARFF. The CDR3 DNA is TGTGCCAGCACCCCGGGGGGAGCGCGGTTTTTT.

The chain combines TRBV7-9 with TRBJ1-1; D not certain. The ends were cut back, 4 bases at V and 0 bases at J, with 18 bases in the middle. Germline-derived CDR1 and CDR2 are SEHNR and FQNEAQ (reference sequence). The CDR3 extends over 17 amino acids. The CDR3 nucleotides are TGTGCCAGCAGCTCACGATTGTTGTCACAAGTGAACACTGAAGCTTTCTTT. It codes for CASSSRLLSQVNTEAFF.

The CDR3 bases are TGTGCCAGCAGTTTATTCGGCGGGAGGCCCTCCTACAATGAGCAGTTCTTC. Its translation: CASSLFGGRPSYNEQFF. The chain joins TRBV27 to TRBJ2-1, with 8 bases fitting TRBD2. The CDR3 spans 17 residues. The V and J ends lost 1 base and 0 bases, in that order; junction bases with no gene match: 5. Germline-derived CDR1 and CDR2 are MNHEY and SMNVEV (reference sequence).

The table lists this clonotype with a few counts. This rearrangement joins TRBV27 to TRBJ2-5; D is undetermined. Germline V gives CDR1 MNHEY, CDR2 SMNVEV (reference sequence). The CDR3 is made up of 14 amino acids. Trimming cost V 3 bases and J 4 bases, with 12 bases left between them. CDR3 amino acids: CASSFIGPRETQYF. The CDR3 DNA sequence: TGTGCCAGCAGTTTTATCGGGCCCCGAGAGACCCAGTACTTC.

The DNA of the CDR3 is TGTGCCTGGCATCCAGGCCGCGGGGCCAATGAGCAGTTCTTC. Translation gives CAWHPGRGANEQFF. The V call is TRBV30, the J call TRBJ2-1, with D possibly matching TRBD2 (6 bases). The CDR3 spans 14 residues. Germline V gene lookup returns CDR1 GTSNPN and CDR2 SVGIG (reference sequence). Deletions cut 5 bases from V and 6 bases from J, with 17 bases between.

The rearrangement uses TRBV20-1 and TRBJ2-3, with 10 positions matching TRBD2. The germline V gene encodes CDR1 DFQATT and CDR2 SNEGSKA (reference sequence). The CDR3 has 14 amino acids. V was clipped by 3 bases and J by 5 bases; unmatched bases: 5. The CDR3 here is CSAREAGGRDTQYF. Written as DNA, the CDR3 is TGCAGTGCTAGGGAAGCGGGAGGGAGAGATACGCAGTATTTT.

This clonotype was picked up a small number of times. The rearrangement links TRBV24-1 to TRBJ2-5; 7 bases map to TRBD2. Germline V lookup: CDR1 KGHDR, CDR2 SFDVKD. J was trimmed by 5 bases and V by 4 bases; bases with no gene match: 6. This CDR3 has 14 amino acids. This CDR3 reads CATSDPTSSETQYF. CDR3 DNA: TGTGCCACCAGTGACCCGACTAGCAGTGAGACCCAGTACTTC.

The J gene is TRBJ2-2, the V gene TRBV7-2, with D possibly matching TRBD1 (6 bases). Germline assignment: CDR1 SGHTA and CDR2 FQGNSA. With 1 base removed from V and 6 bases from J, the gap between germline ends came to 15 bases. CDR3 length equals 16 residues. The CDR3 loop reads CASSLVDQGLAGELFF. In DNA, the CDR3 is TGTGCCAGCAGCTTAGTAGATCAGGGGTTAGCCGGGGAGCTGTTTTTT.

V and J are TRBV5-6 and TRBJ2-1; 8 bases fit TRBD1. Germline CDR1 is SGHDT and CDR2 is YYEEEE. The CDR3 runs to 18 residues. The ends lost 0 bases at V and 4 bases at J; junction bases unmatched: 12. CDR3 DNA: TGTGCCAGCAGCTTGGATTCTTCAGGGGGCGTTAGGTACAATGAGCAGTTCTTC. Translated: CASSLDSSGGVRYNEQFF.

This clonotype has more than one count but fewer than ten. The chain couples TRBV18 to TRBJ2-2; 9 nucleotides align to TRBD2. The germline CDR1 and CDR2 sequences are KGHSH and LQKENI. V was clipped by 3 bases and J by 4 bases; unmatched bases: 9. There are 17 residues in the CDR3. In DNA form, the CDR3 reads TGTGCCAGCTCACCCCGAGGGCTAGCGGGATCCACCGGGGAGCTGTTTTTT. Translation gives CASSPRGLAGSTGELFF.

The table lists this clonotype with a few counts. The chain joins TRBV12-3 or TRBV12-4 to TRBJ2-1; D possibly corresponds to TRBD2 (6 bases). The germline V and J ends were trimmed by 5 bases and 2 bases, with 13 bases remaining between them. The CDR3 covers 15 residues. The CDR3 sequence: CASSLRRGTYNEQFF. The CDR3 coding sequence is TGTGCCAGCAGTCTTCGGAGGGGTACCTACAATGAGCAGTTCTTC.

Remarks on this clonotype: A much larger clone lies one base from this, so it may be a read error. The chain recombines TRBV7-9 with TRBJ1-2; 7 bases are shared with TRBD1. CDR3 length equals 16 residues. With V trimmed by 0 bases and J by 0 bases, 4 bases remained unmatched. Germline loops: CDR1 SEHNR, CDR2 FQNEAQ (reference sequence). The CDR3 sequence is CASSLAGQPPNYGYTF. CDR3 nucleotides: TGTGCCAGCAGCTTAGCGGGACAGCCTCCTAACTATGGCTACACCTTC.

V usage is TRBV4-3 and J usage is TRBJ2-3, with 7 bases that match TRBD1. The CDR3 contains 15 residues. Germline V gene sequence: CDR1 LGHNA, CDR2 YSLEER. J lost 6 bases, V lost 3 bases, and 9 bases had no gene match. This CDR3 is CASSHRDRPGDTQYF. The CDR3, as DNA: TGCGCCAGCAGCCACCGGGACAGACCGGGGGATACGCAGTATTTT.

In its sample, this clonotype was seen a few times. The V gene is TRBV5-1, the J gene TRBJ2-5; a weak D match, TRBD2 (7 bases). Germline V gene lookup returns CDR1 SGHRS and CDR2 YFSETQ. There are 17 residues in the CDR3. V was trimmed by 4 bases and J by 2 bases, leaving 21 bases between them. The CDR3 sequence is CASSRIPGGRGQETQYF. DNA for the CDR3: TGCGCCAGCAGCAGAATTCCGGGGGGCAGAGGTCAAGAGACCCAGTACTTC.

This clonotype has a handful of counts. This rearrangement joins TRBV24-1 to TRBJ2-2, with 7 bases matching TRBD2. CDR1 is KGHDR and CDR2 is SFDVKD in the germline V gene. The CDR3 has 16 amino acids. Trimming removed 10 bases from V and 3 bases from J; junction bases left unmatched: 13. The CDR3 here is CATEMSGGSDTGELFF. The CDR3 DNA sequence: TGTGCCACTGAAATGTCCGGGGGGTCGGACACCGGGGAGCTGTTTTTT.

This clonotype was observed many times. CDR3: CASNPAGETYNEQFF. The CDR3 DNA reads TGTGCCAGCAACCCAGCGGGAGAGACCTACAATGAGCAGTTCTTC. The rearrangement links TRBV27 to TRBJ2-1; 8 bases align to TRBD2. V dropped 7 bases and J dropped 2; count of bases not matched to a gene: 7. Per germline, CDR1 MNHEY and CDR2 SMNVEV (reference sequence). The CDR3 contains 15 residues.

This clonotype appeared a few times. The genes are TRBV6-6 and TRBJ2-7; D unresolved. The CDR3 totals 13 residues. The germline CDR1 and CDR2 sequences are MNHNY and SVGAGI (reference sequence). Trimming took off 6 bases at V and 0 bases at J, with 9 bases between the two ends. This chain's CDR3 is CASSRRLSYEQYF. CDR3 nucleotides: TGTGCCAGCAGCCGACGGCTCTCCTACGAGCAGTACTTC.

This clonotype was found many times. The J gene is TRBJ2-7, the V gene TRBV20-1, with TRBD1 identical over 8 bases. V dropped 2 bases and J dropped 7; count of bases not matched to a gene: 4. Germline values: CDR1 DFQATT, CDR2 SNEGSKA (reference sequence). The CDR3 covers 12 residues. CDR3 bases: TGCAGTGCTAGAACGACAGGGGAGGAGCAGTACTTC. Encoded protein: CSARTTGEEQYF.

V is TRBV20-1 and J is TRBJ2-3; D is unresolved. The germline CDR1 and CDR2 sequences are DFQATT and SNEGSKA (reference sequence). Trimming took 1 base from V and 2 from J, leaving 16 bases between them. The CDR3 loop spans 16 amino acids. The CDR3 coding sequence is TGCAGTGCTAGAGGAGGCCCCACCGGGTCCACAGATACGCAGTATTTT. This encodes CSARGGPTGSTDTQYF.

There are a few counts of this clonotype. V gene TRBV2 combines with J gene TRBJ1-5; no clear D. The V gene's germline CDR1 is SNHLY and CDR2 FYNNEI. V was trimmed by 11 bases and J by 1 base, leaving 12 bases between them. The CDR3 is 13 residues long. CDR3 DNA: TGTGCCCAGCAGAGAGACAGCAATCAGCCCCAGCATTTT. Translating gives CAQQRDSNQPQHF.

The chain recombines TRBV5-1 with TRBJ2-6; possibly TRBD1 for D (5 bases). The ends were cut back, 4 bases at V and 3 bases at J, with 11 bases in the middle. From germline, CDR1 is SGHRS and CDR2 YFSETQ. This CDR3 contains 15 residues. The CDR3: CASSHAQGGANVLTF. CDR3 bases: TGCGCCAGCAGCCACGCGCAGGGTGGGGCCAACGTCCTGACTTTC.

V is TRBV3-1 and J is TRBJ1-2; D gene ambiguous. In germline, CDR1 is LGHDT, CDR2 YNNKEL (reference sequence). The V and J ends lost 4 bases and 0 bases respectively, with 21 bases between them. The CDR3 has 18 amino acids. CDR3 sequence reads: CASSRGITAEQTNYGYTF. The DNA for the CDR3 is TGTGCCAGCAGCCGAGGGATTACAGCAGAACAAACTAACTATGGCTACACCTTC.

In this sample, this clonotype turned up a few times. The rearrangement links TRBV11-2 to TRBJ2-7; possible D gene TRBD1, 7 bases. Germline V gene lookup returns CDR1 SGHAT and CDR2 FQNNGV. V was clipped by 3 bases and J by 5 bases, with 11 bases between them. The length of the CDR3 is 13 residues. The CDR3 loop is CASSFTGEDEQYF. CDR3 nucleotides: TGTGCCAGCAGCTTCACAGGGGAGGACGAGCAGTACTTC.

V gene TRBV7-9 combines with J gene TRBJ2-1; D call uncertain. In germline, CDR1 is SEHNR, CDR2 FQNEAQ (reference sequence). There are 14 residues in the CDR3. V was trimmed by 2 bases and J by 5 bases, leaving 10 bases between them. The CDR3 here is CASSLTWPDNEQFF. As DNA, the CDR3 is TGTGCCAGCAGCTTAACTTGGCCGGACAATGAGCAGTTCTTC.

This clonotype was seen more than once but under ten times. V is TRBV5-1 and J is TRBJ2-3; TRBD2 is a possible D gene (6 bases). V lost 4 bases, J lost 3 bases, and 12 bases lay in between. CDR1 SGHRS and CDR2 YFSETQ come from the germline V gene. The CDR3 length is 14 residues. The DNA of the CDR3 is TGCGCCAGCAGCAGAGGGGAGGTAACAGATACGCAGTATTTT. Amino acids: CASSRGEVTDTQYF.

A few counts support this clonotype. This chain's CDR3 is CASSTGWAFYEQYF. CDR3 DNA sequence: TGTGCCAGCAGCACAGGGTGGGCGTTCTACGAGCAGTACTTC. The rearrangement joins TRBV7-2 to TRBJ2-7; D may be TRBD1 (6 bases). Germline values: CDR1 SGHTA, CDR2 FQGNSA. This CDR3 is built from 14 residues. The V end was cut by 5 bases, the J end by 3 bases, with 14 bases between.